These T cell receptor beta chains were read from a single sample in a study of cytomegalovirus exposure and HLA in healthy donors. Only in-frame clones appear in the TCRdb table, and some are missing; sequencing was by immunoSEQ multiplex PCR. This repertoire shows 150,000 to 200,000 clones, over 65% found once; its top ten account for roughly 7%. Sequencing was done on a sample of PBMCs. The receptors stem from a man aged 18 to 30 in good health and CMV-seropositive. CDR3s include the opening cysteine and the closing phenylalanine or tryptophan. Fields, in order: CDR3 protein, V gene, clone size. Clone size, where shown, is once, few, many, or a class for clones that have expanded.

cdr3_aa: CASQSPGQVGQPQHF
v_call: TRBV19
clone_size: -

cdr3_aa: CASSLGLAVEAQYF
v_call: TRBV5-1
clone_size: -

cdr3_aa: CASSTSGSIYNEQFF
v_call: TRBV7-2
clone_size: -

cdr3_aa: CASSLRGVLRPPKYEQYF
v_call: TRBV5-7
clone_size: -

cdr3_aa: CASSPGFQGVAQPQHF
v_call: TRBV7-2
clone_size: -

cdr3_aa: CAWSWGLAGSYEQYF
v_call: TRBV30
clone_size: -

cdr3_aa: CASRGGASETQYF
v_call: TRBV2
clone_size: -

cdr3_aa: CASSQAQTPGGNEQFF
v_call: TRBV5-5
clone_size: -

cdr3_aa: CASSPQGFSGANVLTF
v_call: TRBV27
clone_size: once

cdr3_aa: CASSQADRGADTGELFF
v_call: TRBV4-2
clone_size: -

cdr3_aa: CASSVSGTASGNTIYF
v_call: TRBV9
clone_size: -

cdr3_aa: CSVSTGTGRTEAFF
v_call: TRBV29-1
clone_size: -

cdr3_aa: CASSFSFRAQPQHF
v_call: TRBV27
clone_size: -

cdr3_aa: CAWSQQGNTIYF
v_call: TRBV30
clone_size: -

cdr3_aa: CASSYRQGGYEQYF
v_call: TRBV27
clone_size: -

cdr3_aa: CASSERLGAPEHYGYTF
v_call: TRBV10-1
clone_size: few

cdr3_aa: CASSGSGWGDEQFF
v_call: TRBV9
clone_size: -

cdr3_aa: CASSKALERPHYEQYF
v_call: TRBV21-1
clone_size: -

cdr3_aa: CASSPRLAGGVYEQFF
v_call: TRBV9
clone_size: -

cdr3_aa: CASSLVRAPNTEAFF
v_call: TRBV28
clone_size: -

cdr3_aa: CASSLRQGPNYGYTF
v_call: TRBV4-1
clone_size: -

cdr3_aa: CASRAGTGNHLDGYTF
v_call: TRBV6-6
clone_size: few

cdr3_aa: CASALRGWGEDETQYF
v_call: TRBV12-5
clone_size: -

cdr3_aa: CASSYSARGSTGELFF
v_call: TRBV7-8
clone_size: -

cdr3_aa: CASSQPPGQSYTF
v_call: TRBV19
clone_size: many

cdr3_aa: CASRPTSGGELFF
v_call: TRBV7-2
clone_size: -

cdr3_aa: CASSPVTGELFF
v_call: TRBV7-7
clone_size: -